This T cell receptor beta chain stems from a study of cytomegalovirus exposure and HLA in healthy donors. This CDR3 is built from 18 residues. The germline V gene has CDR1 LGHNA and CDR2 YSLEER. After removal of 0 bases from V and 5 bases from J, the junction contained 9 bases not matched to a gene. The study ran its PCR with 60 Vbeta and 13 Jbeta primers. Libraries were prepared by immunoSEQ multiplex PCR; TCRdb keeps only in-frame clonotypes and omits some of them. The data show about 86,000 clones, approximately 70% seen once. V is TRBV4-3 and J is TRBJ2-3; TRBD2 agrees at 12 bases. The origin of this receptor is a man in his 60s in good health and CMV-seronegative. Material: PBMCs. CDR3 in DNA: TGCGCCAGCAGCCAAGAAGGGGGGACTAGCGGGTTCATAGATACGCAGTATTTT. This codes for CASSQEGGTSGFIDTQYF.